The 12 T cell receptor beta chains reported below all come from one sample, sequenced in a study of CD8 T cells in ankylosing spondylitis. MiXCR was run by TCRdb on the 5' RACE reads, yielding one entry per CDR3 protein. The top ten hold about a fifth of the sample, which has 220,000 or so distinct CDR3 sequences, about 10% seen once. Material for sequencing was blood, either unsorted or a sorted T cell fraction (not recorded which). These receptors originate from a male donor with ankylosing spondylitis or in good health (not recorded which).

The rearrangement links TRBV2 to TRBJ1-5; D gene uncertain. The V gene's germline CDR1 is SNHLY and CDR2 FYNNEI. V lost 7 bases and J lost 0, with 7 bases in between. The CDR3 spans 13 residues. The CDR3, as DNA: TGTGCCAGCAACGTTTATAGCAATCAGCCCCAGCATTTT. Translation gives CASNVYSNQPQHF.

The V and J genes are TRBV15 and TRBJ2-1, with TRBD1 matching 8 bases. This CDR3 region has 15 residues. V was clipped by 3 bases and J by 8 bases; unmatched bases: 9. The germline gives CDR1 LNHNV, CDR2 YYDKDF (reference sequence). The CDR3 DNA reads TGTGCCACCAGCAGGGGCGGGACAGGCGGTGATGAGCAGTTCTTC. Translated: CATSRGGTGGDEQFF.

The rearrangement joins TRBV20-1 to TRBJ2-3; weak D call: TRBD1 (6 bases). V lost 6 bases to trimming and J lost 2 bases, with 21 bases between them. Germline V gene sequence: CDR1 DFQATT, CDR2 SNEGSKA (reference sequence). The CDR3 runs to 16 residues. The CDR3 bases are TGCAGTGCCATGCCCCCCTGGACAGAAGACACAGATACGCAGTATTTT. This gives the protein CSAMPPWTEDTDTQYF.

This clonotype was counted at least ten times. The chain links TRBV9 to TRBJ2-2; no clear D gene. The CDR3 extends over 16 amino acids. Germline values: CDR1 SGDLS, CDR2 YYNGEE. V was trimmed by 4 bases and J by 1 base, leaving 14 bases between them. CDR3 sequence reads: CASSPPGQMNTGELFF. The CDR3 DNA follows: TGTGCCAGCAGCCCCCCTGGGCAGATGAACACCGGGGAGCTGTTTTTT.

In this sample, this clonotype turned up many times. The rearrangement joins TRBV5-1 to TRBJ2-1, with 12 bases fitting TRBD2. The CDR3 contains 17 residues. V shed 2 bases, J shed 4 bases, and the junction held 7 bases outside the gene matches. Germline lookup yields CDR1 SGHRS and CDR2 YFSETQ. The CDR3 sequence: CASSLPTSGGPYNEQFF. The DNA of the CDR3 is TGCGCCAGCAGCTTACCCACTAGCGGGGGGCCTTACAATGAGCAGTTCTTC. Drawing the rest from reference TRBV5-1 and TRBJ2-1, the complete variable domain is KAGVTQTPRYLIKTRGQQVTLSCSPISGHRSVSWYQQTPGQGLQFLFEYFSETQRNKGNFPGRFSGRQFSNSRSEMNVSTLELGDSALYLCASSLPTSGGPYNEQFFGPGTRLTVL.

The chain links TRBV6-1 to TRBJ2-2, with a tentative D call TRBD1 (6 bases). Deletions cut 6 bases from V and 5 bases from J, with 16 bases between. Germline V gene lookup returns CDR1 MNHNS and CDR2 SASEGT. This CDR3 comprises 15 residues. DNA of the CDR3: TGTGCCAGCAGAATAATCCAGGGGATAACCGGGGAGCTGTTTTTT. Residues: CASRIIQGITGELFF.

Many counts were recorded for this clonotype. The chain carries TRBV6-1 and TRBJ2-7, with TRBD1 identical over 7 bases. V shed 5 bases and J 2 bases; nucleotides not matched to a gene: 6. The germline V gene has CDR1 MNHNS and CDR2 SASEGT. CDR3 length: 14 amino acids. For the CDR3, the DNA is TGTGCCAGCAGTACCTGGGACAGAACCTACGAGCAGTACTTC. This sequence encodes CASSTWDRTYEQYF.

At least ten counts were recorded for this clonotype. CDR3 amino acids: CASSEPGQPSNTGELFF. The CDR3 nucleotides are TGTGCCAGCAGTGAGCCGGGACAGCCTTCGAACACCGGGGAGCTGTTTTTT. The chain has TRBV6-1 and TRBJ2-2, with TRBD1 identical over 7 bases. V trimming: 3 bases; J trimming: 0 bases; junction bases outside the gene matches: 7. The CDR3 is made up of 17 amino acids. The V gene's germline CDR1 is MNHNS and CDR2 SASEGT.

As regards this clonotype: This clone may be a read error of a much larger clone one base away. The chain's CDR3 is CASRGHRSSGNTIYF. The CDR3 nucleotides read TGTGCCAGCAGAGGACACCGATCCTCTGGAAACACCATATATTTT. The V and J genes are TRBV12-3 or TRBV12-4 and TRBJ1-3, with a possible D match to TRBD1 (5 bases). The CDR3 contains 15 residues. V dropped 6 bases and J dropped 0 bases, with 12 bases sitting between them.

In the case of this clonotype: A read error is possible here, since a much larger clone lies one base away. This rearrangement joins TRBV7-2 to TRBJ2-3; D is unresolved. CDR1 and CDR2 from the germline V gene are SGHTA and FQGNSA. This CDR3 region has 17 residues. Trimming removed 4 bases at V and 4 bases at J, with 21 bases between. CDR3 in DNA: TGTGCCAGCAGCTCAAGGACGGGCGTGATCGGCTCAGATACGCAGTATTTT. Protein sequence: CASSSRTGVIGSDTQYF.

In its sample, this clonotype was seen many times. This chain links TRBV6-1 with TRBJ2-1; 7 bases map to TRBD2. The CDR3 consists of 16 residues. Germline trimming cut 5 bases from V and 0 bases from J; bases unmatched to any gene: 7. Germline V CDR1 and CDR2: MNHNS, SASEGT. CDR3 DNA: TGTGCCAGCAGTCCATGGGGGGGGTCCTCCTACAATGAGCAGTTCTTC. Protein product: CASSPWGGSSYNEQFF.

This clonotype has at least ten counts. The gene calls are TRBV4-2 and TRBJ2-3, with D maybe TRBD2 (7 bases). This CDR3 has 17 amino acids. CDR1 and CDR2 from the germline V gene are LGHNA and YNFKEQ. Trimming left V 4 bases short and J 2 bases short, with 19 bases between. The CDR3 nucleotides read TGTGCCAGCAGCCGTTCTGGCGGGGGACAACCCACAGATACGCAGTATTTT. It translates to CASSRSGGGQPTDTQYF.